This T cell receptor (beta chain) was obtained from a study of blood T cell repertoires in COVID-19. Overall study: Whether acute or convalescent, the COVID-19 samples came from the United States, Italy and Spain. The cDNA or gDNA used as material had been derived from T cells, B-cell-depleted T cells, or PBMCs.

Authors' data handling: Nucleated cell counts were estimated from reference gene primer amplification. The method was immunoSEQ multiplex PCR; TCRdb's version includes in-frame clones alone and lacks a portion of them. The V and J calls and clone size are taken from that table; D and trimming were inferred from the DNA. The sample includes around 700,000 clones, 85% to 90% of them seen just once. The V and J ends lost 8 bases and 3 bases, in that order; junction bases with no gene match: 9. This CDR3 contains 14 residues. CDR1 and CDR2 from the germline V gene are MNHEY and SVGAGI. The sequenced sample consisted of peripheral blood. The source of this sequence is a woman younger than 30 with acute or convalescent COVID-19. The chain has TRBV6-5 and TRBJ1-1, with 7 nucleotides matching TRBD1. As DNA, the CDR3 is TGTGCCAGCTCACTGACAGGGTGGGACACTGAAGCTTTCTTT. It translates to CASSLTGWDTEAFF.